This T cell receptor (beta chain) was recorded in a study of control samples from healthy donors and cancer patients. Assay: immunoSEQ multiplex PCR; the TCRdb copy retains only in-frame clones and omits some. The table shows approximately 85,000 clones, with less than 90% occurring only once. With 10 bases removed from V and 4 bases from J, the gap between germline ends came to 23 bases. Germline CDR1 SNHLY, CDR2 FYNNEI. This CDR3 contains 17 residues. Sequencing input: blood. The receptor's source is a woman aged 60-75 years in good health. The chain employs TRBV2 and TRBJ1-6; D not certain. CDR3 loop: CATTFDPGMGYNSPLHF. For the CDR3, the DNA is TGTGCCACCACATTCGACCCCGGCATGGGGTATAATTCACCCCTCCACTTT.